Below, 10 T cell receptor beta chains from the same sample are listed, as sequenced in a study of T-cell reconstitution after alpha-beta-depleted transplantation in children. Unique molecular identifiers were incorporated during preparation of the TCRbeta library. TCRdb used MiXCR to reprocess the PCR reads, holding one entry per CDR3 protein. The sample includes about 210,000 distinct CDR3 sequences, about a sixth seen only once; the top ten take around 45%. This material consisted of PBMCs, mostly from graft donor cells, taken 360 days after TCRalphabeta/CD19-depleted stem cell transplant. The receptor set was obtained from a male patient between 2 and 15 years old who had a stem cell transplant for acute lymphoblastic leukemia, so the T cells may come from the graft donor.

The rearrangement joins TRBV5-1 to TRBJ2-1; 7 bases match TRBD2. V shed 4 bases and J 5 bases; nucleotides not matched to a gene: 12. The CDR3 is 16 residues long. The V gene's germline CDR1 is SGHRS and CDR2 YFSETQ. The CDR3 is CASSLGLRDYNNEQFF. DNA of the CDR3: TGCGCCAGCAGCCTCGGTCTGCGGGACTATAACAATGAGCAGTTCTTC.

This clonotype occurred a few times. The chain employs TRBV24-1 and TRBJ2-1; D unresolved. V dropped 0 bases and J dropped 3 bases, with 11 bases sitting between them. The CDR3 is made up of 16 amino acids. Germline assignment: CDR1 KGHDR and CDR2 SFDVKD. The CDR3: CATSDLASPSYNEQFF. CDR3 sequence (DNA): TGTGCCACCAGTGATTTGGCCAGTCCAAGCTACAATGAGCAGTTCTTC.

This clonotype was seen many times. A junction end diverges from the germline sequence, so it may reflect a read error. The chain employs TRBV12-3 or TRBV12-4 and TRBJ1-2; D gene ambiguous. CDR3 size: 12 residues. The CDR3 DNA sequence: TGTGCCAGCAGTTTAATGAACACGCCGGCCGCCTTC. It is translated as CASSLMNTPAAF.

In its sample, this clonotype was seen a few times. CDR3 protein: CASSIQGFTEAFF. In nucleotides, the CDR3 is TGTGCCAGCAGTATACAGGGTTTCACTGAAGCTTTCTTT. The J gene is TRBJ1-1, the V gene TRBV12-3 or TRBV12-4, with D perhaps matching TRBD1 (6 bases). The germline V and J ends were trimmed by 5 bases and 4 bases, with 11 bases remaining between them. The CDR3 contains 13 residues.

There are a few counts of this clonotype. In DNA, the CDR3 is TGTGCCAGCTCACCACTACCCAAGGGTGGCGGCGAGCAGTACTTC. Protein: CASSPLPKGGGEQYF. V and J are TRBV18 and TRBJ2-7; D ambiguous. Trimming pared 1 base from V and 6 bases from J, leaving 16 bases between. This CDR3 has 15 amino acids. From germline, CDR1 is KGHSH and CDR2 LQKENI.

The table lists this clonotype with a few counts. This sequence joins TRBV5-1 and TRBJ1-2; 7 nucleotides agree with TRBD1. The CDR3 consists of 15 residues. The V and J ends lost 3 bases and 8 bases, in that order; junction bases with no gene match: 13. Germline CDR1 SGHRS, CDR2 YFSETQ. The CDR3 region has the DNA TGCGCCAGCAGCTCTTACGACAGGGCGAGTATAGGCTACACCTTC. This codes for CASSSYDRASIGYTF. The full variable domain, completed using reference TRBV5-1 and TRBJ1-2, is KAGVTQTPRYLIKTRGQQVTLSCSPISGHRSVSWYQQTPGQGLQFLFEYFSETQRNKGNFPGRFSGRQFSNSRSEMNVSTLELGDSALYLCASSSYDRASIGYTFGSGTRLTVV.

In nucleotides, the CDR3 is TGTGCCAGCAGTGCTAGCGGGAGCTACAATGAGCAGTTCTTC. This sequence encodes CASSASGSYNEQFF. This chain connects TRBV28 to TRBJ2-1; 10 bases fit TRBD2. V dropped 5 bases and J dropped 3; count of bases not matched to a gene: 1. The CDR3 has 14 amino acids. The V gene's germline CDR1 is MDHEN and CDR2 SYDVKM.

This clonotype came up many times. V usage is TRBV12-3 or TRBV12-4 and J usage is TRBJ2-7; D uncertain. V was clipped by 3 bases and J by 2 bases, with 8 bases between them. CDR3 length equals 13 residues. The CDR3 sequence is CASSLDAAYEQYF. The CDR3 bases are TGTGCCAGCAGTTTGGACGCGGCCTACGAGCAGTACTTC.

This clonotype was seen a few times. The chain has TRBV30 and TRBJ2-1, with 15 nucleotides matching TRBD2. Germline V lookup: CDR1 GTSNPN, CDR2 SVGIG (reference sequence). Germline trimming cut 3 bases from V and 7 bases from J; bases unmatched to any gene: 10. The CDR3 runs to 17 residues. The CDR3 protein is CAWSTPKGLAGGNEQFF. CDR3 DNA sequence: TGTGCCTGGAGCACCCCAAAGGGACTAGCGGGGGGAAATGAGCAGTTCTTC.

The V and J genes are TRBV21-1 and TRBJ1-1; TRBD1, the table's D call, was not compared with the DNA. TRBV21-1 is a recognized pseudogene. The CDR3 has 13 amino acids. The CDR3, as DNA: TGTGCCAGCAGCAAGGGACACCACATAACAGCTTTCTTT. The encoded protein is CASSKGHHITAFF.